This entry lists 24 T cell receptor beta chains sequenced from one sample in a study of shared clonotypes between healthy human individuals. Here immunoSEQ multiplex PCR was the method, and the copy in TCRdb shows in-frame clones only, minus some. The sample lists over a million clones, approximately 80% seen once, with 0.55% to 0.7% in the top ten. Specimen: memory CD4+ T cells from PBMCs. Documented subset: CD45RA-negative fraction. The receptors derive from a man younger than 35 in good health. Some clones in this sample may be carry-over from other donors' samples.

In the case of this clone: This may arise from a read error, as a much more abundant clone is one base away. The same CDR3 also results from other DNA sequences found in this sample. DNA of the CDR3: TGCGCCAGCAGCCAAGGGACAGGGAACTATGGCTACACCTTC. Its translation is CASSQGTGNYGYTF. The chain couples TRBV4-1 to TRBJ1-2; 8 bases map to TRBD1. This CDR3 is built from 14 residues. With V trimmed by 1 base and J by 2 bases, 0 bases remained unmatched. Looked up from germline, CDR1 is MGHRA and CDR2 is YSYEKL.

The chain is built from TRBV5-1 and TRBJ2-5; possibly TRBD1 for D (6 bases). Germline assignment: CDR1 SGHRS and CDR2 YFSETQ. CDR3 length equals 15 residues. V lost 0 bases and J 1 base, leaving 10 bases between the germline ends. CDR3 protein: CASSLGGQFQETQYF. For the CDR3, the DNA is TGCGCCAGCAGCTTGGGTGGACAGTTCCAAGAGACCCAGTACTTC.

The rearrangement uses TRBV19 and TRBJ1-1; possible D gene TRBD1, 6 bases. The V end lost 6 bases, the J end lost 4 bases, and 21 bases lay between the germline ends. Germline values: CDR1 LNHDA, CDR2 SQIVND (reference sequence). The CDR3 runs to 16 residues. Here the CDR3 reads CASSPGHGWLGTEAFF. CDR3 DNA sequence: TGTGCCAGTAGCCCGGGACACGGCTGGTTGGGCACTGAAGCTTTCTTT.

V usage is TRBV6-5 and J usage is TRBJ1-1; tentative D call: TRBD1 (5 bases). This CDR3 comprises 13 residues. Looked up from germline, CDR1 is MNHEY and CDR2 is SVGAGI. V lost 2 bases, J lost 4 bases, and 8 bases lay in between. The DNA of the CDR3 is TGTGCCAGCAGTTACGTTGGGGGCACTGAAGCTTTCTTT. Residues: CASSYVGGTEAFF.

The chain joins TRBV28 to TRBJ1-5; D is possibly TRBD1 (5 bases). V was trimmed by 2 bases and J by 2 bases, leaving 13 bases between them. The length of the CDR3 is 16 residues. CDR1 is MDHEN, CDR2 SYDVKM, per germline. The CDR3 loop is CASSLRGHSGNQPQHF. In nucleotides, the CDR3 is TGTGCCAGCAGTTTACGGGGCCACTCGGGCAATCAGCCCCAGCATTTT.

The chain carries TRBV7-7 and TRBJ2-1; 7 bases map to TRBD2. The CDR3 spans 14 residues. The V gene's germline CDR1 is SSHAT and CDR2 FNYEAQ (reference sequence). V shed 3 bases, J shed 5 bases, and the junction held 4 bases outside the gene matches. This chain's CDR3 is CASSLGRGNNEQFF. The CDR3 DNA is TGTGCCAGCAGCTTGGGGAGGGGCAACAATGAGCAGTTCTTC. Complete variable domain (other parts from reference TRBV7-7 and TRBJ2-1): GAGVSQSPRYKVTKRGQDVTLRCDPISSHATLYWYQQALGQGPEFLTYFNYEAQPDKSGLPSDRFSAERPEGSISTLTIQRTEQRDSAMYRCASSLGRGNNEQFFGPGTRLTVL.

The chain has TRBV7-9 and TRBJ2-2; the D gene is possibly TRBD2 (6 bases). Trimming removed 4 bases from V and 0 bases from J, with 12 bases in between. The CDR3 contains 16 residues. Germline CDR1 is SEHNR and CDR2 is FQNEAQ (reference sequence). CDR3 sequence reads: CASSSTRGSNTGELFF. The CDR3 coding sequence is TGTGCCAGCAGCTCTACCCGGGGGTCGAACACCGGGGAGCTGTTTTTT.

In this sample, this clone turned up a few times. The chain joins TRBV13 to TRBJ1-2; no clear D. Looked up from germline, CDR1 is PRHDT and CDR2 is FYEKMQ (reference sequence). Trimming removed 5 bases from V and 3 bases from J, with 22 bases in between. The CDR3 is 17 residues long. The CDR3 bases are TGTGCCAGCAGCCGACGCGATCGGACGGGAGATTACTATGGCTACACCTTC. It encodes CASSRRDRTGDYYGYTF.

V gene TRBV30 combines with J gene TRBJ2-3; 7 bases are shared with TRBD1. The CDR3 has 15 amino acids. Trimming removed 4 bases from V and 2 bases from J; junction bases left unmatched: 9. Germline V gives CDR1 GTSNPN, CDR2 SVGIG (reference sequence). CDR3: CAWTKQGSPTDTQYF. The CDR3, as DNA: TGTGCCTGGACCAAACAGGGGTCCCCCACAGATACGCAGTATTTT.

As DNA, the CDR3 is TGTGCCAGCAGCCCCGGTGGGGTCTCCTACGAGCAGTACTTC. Translating it yields CASSPGGVSYEQYF. This sequence joins TRBV6-5 and TRBJ2-7, with D unclear. This CDR3 has 14 residues. V was pared by 6 bases and J by 0 bases, with 12 bases between. Germline V gene sequence: CDR1 MNHEY, CDR2 SVGAGI.

This chain joins TRBV4-3 and TRBJ2-3; D possibly corresponds to TRBD1 (6 bases). The V gene lost 1 base and the J gene lost 3 bases, with 8 bases spanning the gap. The length of the CDR3 is 14 residues. Germline CDR1 LGHNA, CDR2 YSLEER. This CDR3 is CASSQGGGTDTQYF. CDR3 nucleotide sequence: TGCGCCAGCAGCCAAGGAGGGGGAACAGATACGCAGTATTTT.

The chain has TRBV18 and TRBJ2-3; TRBD2 matches at 10 bases. CDR3 length: 17 amino acids. V lost 3 bases and J lost 0; bases outside the gene matches: 6. Germline CDR1 and CDR2: KGHSH and LQKENI. CDR3 bases: TGTGCCAGCTCACCTACCATGACTAGCGGGAGCACAGATACGCAGTATTTT. This codes for CASSPTMTSGSTDTQYF.

The CDR3 here is CATSKNPTASGNTIYF. In DNA form, the CDR3 reads TGTGCCACCAGCAAAAACCCGACAGCCTCTGGAAACACCATATATTTT. The V call is TRBV15, the J call TRBJ1-3, with a tentative D call TRBD1 (5 bases). Germline CDR1 and CDR2: LNHNV and YYDKDF (reference sequence). V dropped 4 bases and J dropped 0 bases, with 13 bases sitting between them. The CDR3 consists of 16 residues.

The rearrangement links TRBV28 to TRBJ1-1, with D unclear. The CDR3 is 12 residues long. V was trimmed by 7 bases and J by 1 base, leaving 7 bases between them. CDR1 MDHEN and CDR2 SYDVKM come from the germline V gene. The CDR3 loop reads CASKLGNTEAFF. The CDR3 DNA is TGTGCCAGCAAACTAGGGAACACTGAAGCTTTCTTT.

This rearrangement joins TRBV5-1 to TRBJ2-3; D is possibly TRBD2 (5 bases). CDR3 length equals 15 residues. Germline V gene lookup returns CDR1 SGHRS and CDR2 YFSETQ. V lost 4 bases and J lost 2, with 14 bases in between. The CDR3 spells CASSPRVEVTDTQYF. CDR3 bases: TGCGCCAGCAGCCCTAGAGTGGAGGTCACAGATACGCAGTATTTT.

V usage is TRBV5-1 and J usage is TRBJ2-7; D possibly uses TRBD1 or TRBD2 (5 bases each). Germline CDR1 SGHRS, CDR2 YFSETQ. This CDR3 contains 13 residues. V lost 3 bases to trimming and J lost 2 bases, with 9 bases between them. In DNA form, the CDR3 reads TGCGCCAGCAGCTGGGACGGAGCCTACGAGCAGTACTTC. Residues: CASSWDGAYEQYF.

Remarks on this clone: At one end, the junction sequence differs from germline, possibly due to a read error. This chain links TRBV7-8 with TRBJ1-5; D is unresolved. CDR3 length equals 14 residues. Germline V gene data show CDR1 as SGHVS and CDR2 as FQNEAQ. CDR3 nucleotides: TGTGCCAGCAGCTTTTCGGGTAGCAATCAGCTCCAGCATTTT. Protein sequence: CASSFSGSNQLQHF. The full variable domain, its missing parts supplied by reference TRBV7-8 and TRBJ1-5, is GAGVSQSPRYKVAKRGQDVALRCDPISGHVSLFWYQQALGQGPEFLTYFQNEAQLDKSGLPSDRFFAERPEGSVSTLKIQRTQQEDSAVYLCASSFSGSNQLQHFGDGTRLSIL.

This chain connects TRBV7-9 to TRBJ2-5; D remains unclear. In germline, CDR1 is SEHNR, CDR2 FQNEAQ (reference sequence). The CDR3 totals 13 residues. With 3 bases removed from V and 1 base from J, the gap between germline ends came to 6 bases. The CDR3 loop reads CASSFRPQETQYF. Written as DNA, the CDR3 is TGTGCCAGCAGCTTCCGGCCCCAAGAGACCCAGTACTTC.

The DNA of the CDR3 is TGTGCCAGCAGCTTCGGGACTAGCGGGAGAGGAGAGACCCAGTACTTC. It specifies CASSFGTSGRGETQYF. This chain joins TRBV11-2 and TRBJ2-5, with 14 positions matching TRBD2. Per the germline V gene, CDR1 is SGHAT and CDR2 is FQNNGV. The CDR3 covers 16 residues. V lost 3 bases, J lost 4 bases, and 4 bases stayed unmatched.

The chain links TRBV7-9 to TRBJ2-5; 9 bases match TRBD2. V gave up 4 bases and J gave up 1 base; unmatched junction bases: 7. The CDR3 totals 16 residues. CDR1 is SEHNR and CDR2 is FQNEAQ in the germline V gene (reference sequence). CDR3 sequence: CASSSRLADPQETQYF. The CDR3 DNA reads as TGTGCCAGCAGCTCCCGACTAGCGGACCCCCAAGAGACCCAGTACTTC.

This chain links TRBV6-1 with TRBJ1-5; 9 nucleotides match TRBD1. The germline V gene encodes CDR1 MNHNS and CDR2 SASEGT. This CDR3 comprises 14 residues. Trimming took 4 bases from V and 5 from J; bases not matched to a gene: 3. CDR3 sequence: CASSVRDRDQPQHF. In DNA form, the CDR3 reads TGTGCCAGCAGTGTCCGGGACAGGGATCAGCCCCAGCATTTT.

V gene TRBV6-1 combines with J gene TRBJ2-5; TRBD1 agrees at 7 bases. This CDR3 is 13 amino acids long. V shed 7 bases, J shed 3 bases, and the junction held 5 bases outside the gene matches. Germline CDR1 is MNHNS and CDR2 is SASEGT. The CDR3: CASNRQGEETQYF. For the CDR3, the DNA is TGTGCCAGCAATAGACAGGGAGAAGAGACCCAGTACTTC.

In its sample, this clone was seen a few times. The J gene is TRBJ2-2, the V gene TRBV27; 7 bases map to TRBD2. Germline lookup yields CDR1 MNHEY and CDR2 SMNVEV (reference sequence). Germline trimming cut 8 bases from V and 4 bases from J; bases unmatched to any gene: 4. The CDR3 sequence is 13 residues long. The DNA of the CDR3 is TGTGCCAGCTCTGGACTAGTCACCGGGGAGCTGTTTTTT. Amino acid sequence: CASSGLVTGELFF.

The chain employs TRBV7-2 and TRBJ1-1; TRBD1 might be the D (6 bases). The V gene's germline CDR1 is SGHTA and CDR2 FQGNSA. V shed 1 base and J shed 7 bases, with 13 bases lying between them. The CDR3 is made up of 14 amino acids. CDR3 in amino acids: CASSLDWGASEAFF. CDR3 bases: TGTGCCAGCAGCTTAGACTGGGGGGCCAGTGAAGCTTTCTTT.